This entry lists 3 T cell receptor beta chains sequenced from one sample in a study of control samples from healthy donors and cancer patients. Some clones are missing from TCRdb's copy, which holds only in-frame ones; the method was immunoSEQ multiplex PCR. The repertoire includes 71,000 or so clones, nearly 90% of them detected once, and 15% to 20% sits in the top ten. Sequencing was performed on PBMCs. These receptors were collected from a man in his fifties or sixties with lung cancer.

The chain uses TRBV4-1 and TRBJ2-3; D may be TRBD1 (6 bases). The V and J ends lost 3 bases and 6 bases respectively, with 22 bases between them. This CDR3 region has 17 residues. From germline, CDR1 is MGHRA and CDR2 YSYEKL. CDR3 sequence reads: CASSHQGHPGRGDTQYF. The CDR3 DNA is TGCGCCAGCAGCCACCAGGGACACCCGGGCCGTGGGGATACGCAGTATTTT.

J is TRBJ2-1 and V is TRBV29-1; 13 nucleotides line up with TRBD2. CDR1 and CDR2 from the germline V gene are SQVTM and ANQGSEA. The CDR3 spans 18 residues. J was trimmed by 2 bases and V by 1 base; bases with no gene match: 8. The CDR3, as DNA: TGCAGCGTTGAAGGTGGACTAGCGGGGGCCGCTACCTACAATGAGCAGTTCTTC. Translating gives CSVEGGLAGAATYNEQFF.

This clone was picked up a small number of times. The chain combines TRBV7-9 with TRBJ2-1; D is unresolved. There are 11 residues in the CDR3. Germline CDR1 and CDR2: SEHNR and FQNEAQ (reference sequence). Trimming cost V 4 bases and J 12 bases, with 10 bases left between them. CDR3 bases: TGTGCCAGCAGCTCCAACCTGGGGCAGTTCTTC. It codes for CASSSNLGQFF.